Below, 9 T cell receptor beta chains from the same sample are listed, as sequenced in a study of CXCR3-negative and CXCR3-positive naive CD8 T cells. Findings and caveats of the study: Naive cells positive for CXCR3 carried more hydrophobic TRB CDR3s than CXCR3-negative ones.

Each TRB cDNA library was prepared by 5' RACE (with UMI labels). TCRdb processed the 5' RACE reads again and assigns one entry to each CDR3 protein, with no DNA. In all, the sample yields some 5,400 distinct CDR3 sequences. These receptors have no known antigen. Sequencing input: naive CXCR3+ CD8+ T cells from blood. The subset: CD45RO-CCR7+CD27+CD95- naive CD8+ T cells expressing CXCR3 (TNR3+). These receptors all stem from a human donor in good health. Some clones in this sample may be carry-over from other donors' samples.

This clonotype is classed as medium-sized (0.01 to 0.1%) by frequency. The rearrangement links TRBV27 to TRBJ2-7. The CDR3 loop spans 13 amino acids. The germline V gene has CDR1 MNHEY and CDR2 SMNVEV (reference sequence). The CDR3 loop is CASSLSGSYEQYF.

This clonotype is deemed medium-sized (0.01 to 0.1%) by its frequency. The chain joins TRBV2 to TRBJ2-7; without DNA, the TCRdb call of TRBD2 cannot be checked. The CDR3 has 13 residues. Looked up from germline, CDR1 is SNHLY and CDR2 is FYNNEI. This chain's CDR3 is CAIRGSGSNEQYF.

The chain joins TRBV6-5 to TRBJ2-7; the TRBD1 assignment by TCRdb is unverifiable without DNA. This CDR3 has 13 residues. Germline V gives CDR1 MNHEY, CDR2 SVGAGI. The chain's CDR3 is CASSSVSRGEQYF.

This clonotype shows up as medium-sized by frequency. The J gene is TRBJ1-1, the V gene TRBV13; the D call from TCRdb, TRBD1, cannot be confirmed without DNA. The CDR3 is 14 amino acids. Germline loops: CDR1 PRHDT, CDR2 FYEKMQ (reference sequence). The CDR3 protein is CASSGQGVNTEAFF.

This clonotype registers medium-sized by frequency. The CDR3 sequence is CASSLGGVGTGELFF. The chain joins TRBV7-2 to TRBJ2-2; TCRdb names TRBD2, which stays unverified in the absence of DNA. This CDR3 spans 15 amino acids. CDR1 is SGHTA and CDR2 is FQGNSA in the germline V gene. Using reference TRBV7-2 and TRBJ2-2 for the parts outside the CDR3, the full variable domain is GAGVSQSPSNKVTEKGKDVELRCDPISGHTALYWYRQSLGQGLEFLIYFQGNSAPDKSGLPSDRFSAERTGGSVSTLTIQRTQQEDSAVYLCASSLGGVGTGELFFGEGSRLTVL.

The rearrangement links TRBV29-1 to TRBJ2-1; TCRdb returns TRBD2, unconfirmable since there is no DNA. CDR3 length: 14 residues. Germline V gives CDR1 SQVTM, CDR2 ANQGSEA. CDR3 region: CIVEDGDGHNEQFF.

The CDR3 spells CASSQVTLAPYNEQFF. The chain combines TRBV4-3 with TRBJ2-1. Germline V gives CDR1 LGHNA, CDR2 YSLEER. The CDR3 is made up of 16 amino acids.

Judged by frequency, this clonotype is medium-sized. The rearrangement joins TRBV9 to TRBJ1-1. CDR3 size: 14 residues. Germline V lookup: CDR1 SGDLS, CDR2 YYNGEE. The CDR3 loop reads CASSVASGSTEAFF.

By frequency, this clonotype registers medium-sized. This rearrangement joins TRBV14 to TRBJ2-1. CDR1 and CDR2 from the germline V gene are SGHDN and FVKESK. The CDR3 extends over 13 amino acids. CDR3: CASSQDIGSEQFF.